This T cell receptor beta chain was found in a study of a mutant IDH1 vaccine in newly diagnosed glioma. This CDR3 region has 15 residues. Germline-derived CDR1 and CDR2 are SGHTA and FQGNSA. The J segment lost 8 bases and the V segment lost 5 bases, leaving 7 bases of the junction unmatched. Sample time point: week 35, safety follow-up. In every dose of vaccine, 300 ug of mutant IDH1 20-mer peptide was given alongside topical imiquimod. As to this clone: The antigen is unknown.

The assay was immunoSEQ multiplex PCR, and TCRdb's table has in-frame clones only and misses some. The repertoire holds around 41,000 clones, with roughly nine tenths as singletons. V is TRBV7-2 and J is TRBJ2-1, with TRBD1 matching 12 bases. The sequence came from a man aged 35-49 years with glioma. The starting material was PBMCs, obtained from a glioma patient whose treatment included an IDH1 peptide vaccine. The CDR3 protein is CASSAKGTGGHEQFF. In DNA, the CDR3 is TGTGCCAGCAGCGCCAAAGGGACAGGGGGCCATGAGCAGTTCTTC.